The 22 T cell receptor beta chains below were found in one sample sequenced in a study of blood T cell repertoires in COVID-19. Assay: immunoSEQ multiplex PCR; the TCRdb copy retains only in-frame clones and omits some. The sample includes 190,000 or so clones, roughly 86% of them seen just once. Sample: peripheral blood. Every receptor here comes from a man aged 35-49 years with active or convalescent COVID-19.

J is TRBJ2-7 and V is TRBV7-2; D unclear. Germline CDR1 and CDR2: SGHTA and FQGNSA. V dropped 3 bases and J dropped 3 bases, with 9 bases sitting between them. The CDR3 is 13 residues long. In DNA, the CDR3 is TGTGCCAGCAGCTTCCCTTATTACTACGAGCAGTACTTC. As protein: CASSFPYYYEQYF.

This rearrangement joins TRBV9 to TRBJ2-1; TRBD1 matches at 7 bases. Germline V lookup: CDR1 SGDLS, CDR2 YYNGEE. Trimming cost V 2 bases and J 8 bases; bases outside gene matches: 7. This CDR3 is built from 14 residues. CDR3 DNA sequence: TGTGCCAGCAGCGTCGGACAGGTTCAAGATGAGCAGTTCTTC. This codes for CASSVGQVQDEQFF. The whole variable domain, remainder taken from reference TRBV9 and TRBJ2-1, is DSGVTQTPKHLITATGQRVTLRCSPRSGDLSVYWYQQSLDQGLQFLIQYYNGEERAKGNILERFSAQQFPDLHSELNLSSLELGDSALYFCASSVGQVQDEQFFGPGTRLTVL.

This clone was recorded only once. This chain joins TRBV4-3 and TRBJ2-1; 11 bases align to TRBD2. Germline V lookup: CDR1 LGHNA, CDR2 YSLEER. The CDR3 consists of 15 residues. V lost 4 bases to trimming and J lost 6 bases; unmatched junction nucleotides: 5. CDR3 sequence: CASSLAGGPGNEQFF. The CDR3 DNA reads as TGCGCCAGCAGCCTAGCGGGGGGGCCAGGCAATGAGCAGTTCTTC.

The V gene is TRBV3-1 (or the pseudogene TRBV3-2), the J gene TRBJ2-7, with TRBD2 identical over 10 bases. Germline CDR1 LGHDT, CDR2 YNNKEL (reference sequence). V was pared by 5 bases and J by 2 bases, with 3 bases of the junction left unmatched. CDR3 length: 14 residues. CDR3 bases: TGTGCCAGCAGCTTAAGCGGGGGGGCCTACGAGCAGTACTTC. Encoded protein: CASSLSGGAYEQYF.

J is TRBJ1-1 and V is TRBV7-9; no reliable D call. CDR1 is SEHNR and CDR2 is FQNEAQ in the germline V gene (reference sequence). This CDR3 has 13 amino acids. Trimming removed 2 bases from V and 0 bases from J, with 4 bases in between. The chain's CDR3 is CASSLSVNTEAFF. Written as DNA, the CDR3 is TGTGCCAGCAGCTTATCCGTGAACACTGAAGCTTTCTTT.

The DNA of the CDR3 is TGTGCCACCAGTGATTTAGCAGGGGGCGCGAGGGATACGCAGTATTTT. Its translation: CATSDLAGGARDTQYF. The chain links TRBV24-1 to TRBJ2-3; 8 nucleotides agree with TRBD1. The CDR3 has 16 residues. Looked up from germline, CDR1 is KGHDR and CDR2 is SFDVKD. V lost 1 base to trimming and J lost 6 bases; unmatched junction nucleotides: 8.

CDR3 sequence reads: CASSETGTDTQYF. The CDR3 bases are TGTGCCAGCAGCGAGACAGGTACCGATACGCAGTATTTT. V gene TRBV5-4 combines with J gene TRBJ2-3; D may be TRBD1 (6 bases). Germline V gene lookup returns CDR1 SGHNT and CDR2 YYREEE (reference sequence). The CDR3 is 13 amino acids. V was cut by 4 bases and J by 6 bases, with 12 bases left in between.

In DNA, the CDR3 is TGTGCCAGCAGTTTTAACAGGGGGAATTCTGGCTACACCTTC. Translated: CASSFNRGNSGYTF. The genes are TRBV6-2 or TRBV6-3 and TRBJ1-2, with TRBD1 matching 8 bases. The CDR3 is made up of 14 amino acids. Per germline, CDR1 MNHEY and CDR2 SVGEGT. The trim removed 4 bases at V and 7 bases at J, leaving 8 bases unmatched.

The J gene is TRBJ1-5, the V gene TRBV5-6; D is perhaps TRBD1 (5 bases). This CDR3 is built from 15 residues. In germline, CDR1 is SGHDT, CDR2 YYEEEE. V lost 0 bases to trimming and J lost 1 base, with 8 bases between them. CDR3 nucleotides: TGTGCCAGCAGCTTGGGACAGCAAAGCAATCAGCCCCAGCATTTT. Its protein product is CASSLGQQSNQPQHF.

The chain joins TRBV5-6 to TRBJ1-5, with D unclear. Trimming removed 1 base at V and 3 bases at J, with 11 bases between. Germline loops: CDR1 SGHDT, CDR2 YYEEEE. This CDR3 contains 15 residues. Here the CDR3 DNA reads TGTGCCAGCAGCTTGCGAGGCAGCCACAATCAGCCCCAGCATTTT. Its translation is CASSLRGSHNQPQHF.

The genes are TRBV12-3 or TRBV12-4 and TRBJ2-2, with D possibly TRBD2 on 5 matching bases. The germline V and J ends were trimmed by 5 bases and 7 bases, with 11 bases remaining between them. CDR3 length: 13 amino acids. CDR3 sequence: CASSILEGGELFF. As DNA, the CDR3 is TGTGCCAGCAGTATACTAGAGGGCGGGGAGCTGTTTTTT.

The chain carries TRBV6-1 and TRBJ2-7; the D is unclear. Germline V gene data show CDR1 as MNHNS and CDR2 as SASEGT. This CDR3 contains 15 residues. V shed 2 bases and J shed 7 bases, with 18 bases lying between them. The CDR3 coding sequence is TGTGCCAGCAGTGAATATGGCAGAACGTGGGCTGAGCAGTACTTC. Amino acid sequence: CASSEYGRTWAEQYF.

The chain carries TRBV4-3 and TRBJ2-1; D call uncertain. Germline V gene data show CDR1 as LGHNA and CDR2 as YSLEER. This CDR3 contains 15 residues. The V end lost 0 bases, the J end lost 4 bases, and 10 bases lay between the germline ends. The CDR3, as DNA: TGCGCCAGCAGCCAAGATCACCAGGTTTACAATGAGCAGTTCTTC. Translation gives CASSQDHQVYNEQFF.

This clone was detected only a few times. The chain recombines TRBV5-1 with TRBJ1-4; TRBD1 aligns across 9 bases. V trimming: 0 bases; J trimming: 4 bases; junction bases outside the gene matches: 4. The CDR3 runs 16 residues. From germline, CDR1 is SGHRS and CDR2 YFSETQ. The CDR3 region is CASSLVGQGYNEKLFF. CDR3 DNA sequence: TGCGCCAGCAGCTTGGTGGGACAGGGATATAATGAAAAACTGTTTTTT. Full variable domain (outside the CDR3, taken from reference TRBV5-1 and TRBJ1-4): KAGVTQTPRYLIKTRGQQVTLSCSPISGHRSVSWYQQTPGQGLQFLFEYFSETQRNKGNFPGRFSGRQFSNSRSEMNVSTLELGDSALYLCASSLVGQGYNEKLFFGSGTQLSVL.

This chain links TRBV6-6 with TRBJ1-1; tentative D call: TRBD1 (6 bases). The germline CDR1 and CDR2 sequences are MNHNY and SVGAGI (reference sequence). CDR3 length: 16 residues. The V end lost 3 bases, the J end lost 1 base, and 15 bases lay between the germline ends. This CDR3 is CASSYTPGQWNTEAFF. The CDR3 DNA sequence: TGTGCCAGCAGTTATACCCCGGGACAATGGAACACTGAAGCTTTCTTT.

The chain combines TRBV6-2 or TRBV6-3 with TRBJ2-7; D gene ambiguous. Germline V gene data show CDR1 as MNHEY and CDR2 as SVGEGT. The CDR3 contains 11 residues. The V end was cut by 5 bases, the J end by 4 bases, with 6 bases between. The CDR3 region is CASSPQYEQYF. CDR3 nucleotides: TGTGCCAGCAGTCCCCAATACGAGCAGTACTTC.

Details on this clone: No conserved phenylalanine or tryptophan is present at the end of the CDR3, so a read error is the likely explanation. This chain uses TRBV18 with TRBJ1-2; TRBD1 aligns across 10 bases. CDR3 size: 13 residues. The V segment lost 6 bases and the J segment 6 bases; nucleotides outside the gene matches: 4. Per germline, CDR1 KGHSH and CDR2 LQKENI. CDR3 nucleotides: TGTGCCAGCTCTCGAGGGACAGGGGATGGCTACACCCTC. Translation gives CASSRGTGDGYTL.

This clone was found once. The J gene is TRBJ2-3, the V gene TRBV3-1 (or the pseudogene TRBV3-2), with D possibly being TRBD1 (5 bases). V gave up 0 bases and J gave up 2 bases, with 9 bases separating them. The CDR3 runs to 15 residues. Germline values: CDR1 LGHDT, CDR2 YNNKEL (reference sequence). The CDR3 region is CASSQDGAFTDTQYF. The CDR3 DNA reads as TGTGCCAGCAGCCAAGATGGGGCTTTCACAGATACGCAGTATTTT.

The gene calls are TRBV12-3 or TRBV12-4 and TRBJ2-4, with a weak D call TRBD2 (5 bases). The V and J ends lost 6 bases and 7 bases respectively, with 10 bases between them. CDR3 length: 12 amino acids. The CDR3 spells CASRSGINIQYF. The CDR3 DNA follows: TGTGCCAGCAGATCCGGGATCAACATTCAGTACTTC.

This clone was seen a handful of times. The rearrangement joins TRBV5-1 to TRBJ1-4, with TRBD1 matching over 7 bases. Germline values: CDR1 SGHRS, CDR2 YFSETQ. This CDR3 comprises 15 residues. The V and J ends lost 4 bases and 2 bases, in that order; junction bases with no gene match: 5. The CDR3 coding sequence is TGCGCCAGCAGCGTCACAGGGGACACTAATGAAAAACTGTTTTTT. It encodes CASSVTGDTNEKLFF.

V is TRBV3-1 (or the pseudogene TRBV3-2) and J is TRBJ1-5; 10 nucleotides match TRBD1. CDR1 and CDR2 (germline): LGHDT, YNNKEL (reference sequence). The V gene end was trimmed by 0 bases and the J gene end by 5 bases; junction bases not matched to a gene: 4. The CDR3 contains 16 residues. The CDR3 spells CASSQDGDRGDQPQHF. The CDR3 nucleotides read TGTGCCAGCAGCCAAGATGGGGACAGGGGAGATCAGCCCCAGCATTTT.

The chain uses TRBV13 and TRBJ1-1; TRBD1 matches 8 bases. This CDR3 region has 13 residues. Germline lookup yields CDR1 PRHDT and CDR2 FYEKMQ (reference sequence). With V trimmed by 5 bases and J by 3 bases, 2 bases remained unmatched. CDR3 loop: CASSQDRDTEAFF. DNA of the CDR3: TGTGCCAGCAGCCAGGACAGGGACACTGAAGCTTTCTTT.